This entry lists 19 T cell receptor beta chains sequenced from one sample in a study of blood T cell repertoires in COVID-19. Clones were sequenced by immunoSEQ multiplex PCR, and TCRdb holds only the in-frame ones, with some missing. This sample yields approximately 390,000 clones, of which around 90% are seen a single time; 2% to 2.5% belongs to the top ten. The source material was PBMCs or T cells enriched from blood (not recorded which). The receptors were gathered from a woman aged 40 to 50 with acute COVID-19.

The genes are TRBV10-3 and TRBJ1-2; unclear D gene. CDR1 ENHRY and CDR2 SYGVKD come from the germline V gene. Trimming removed 0 bases at V and 1 base at J, with 3 bases between. The CDR3 consists of 13 residues. The CDR3 here is CAISESINYGYTF. CDR3 in DNA: TGTGCCATCAGTGAGTCCATTAACTATGGCTACACCTTC.

V gene TRBV5-1 combines with J gene TRBJ2-5; a possible D gene is TRBD2 (6 bases). Germline V gene data show CDR1 as SGHRS and CDR2 as YFSETQ. Trimming pared 4 bases from V and 4 bases from J, leaving 14 bases between. The CDR3 runs to 14 residues. This CDR3 is CASSGGQEGETQYF. The CDR3 DNA follows: TGCGCCAGCAGCGGCGGCCAGGAGGGAGAGACCCAGTACTTC.

This chain connects TRBV11-3 to TRBJ1-5, with 7 bases aligning to TRBD1. V lost 3 bases and J lost 2; bases outside the gene matches: 7. The CDR3 covers 16 residues. In germline, CDR1 is SGHNT, CDR2 YENEEA. CDR3 residues: CASSLLRQGCNQPQHF. The CDR3 DNA is TGTGCCAGCAGCTTGCTGAGACAGGGTTGCAATCAGCCCCAGCATTTT.

This clone was detected only a few times. The rearrangement links TRBV5-1 to TRBJ1-6; D unclear. CDR1 and CDR2 from the germline V gene are SGHRS and YFSETQ. This CDR3 is built from 16 residues. V was pared by 0 bases and J by 3 bases, with 10 bases between. CDR3 in amino acids: CASSLAAQRYNSPLHF. The CDR3 DNA follows: TGCGCCAGCAGCTTGGCTGCCCAGCGCTATAATTCACCCCTCCACTTT.

Notes on this clone: The sample carries other DNA sequences with the same CDR3. V and J are TRBV5-1 and TRBJ2-3; 7 nucleotides agree with TRBD1. Germline V CDR1 and CDR2: SGHRS, YFSETQ. The trim removed 0 bases at V and 4 bases at J, leaving 2 bases unmatched. The length of the CDR3 is 14 residues. The CDR3 reads CASSLAGGADTQYF. Written as DNA, the CDR3 is TGCGCCAGCAGCTTGGCAGGGGGAGCAGATACGCAGTATTTT.

The chain carries TRBV19 and TRBJ1-4; 8 positions agree with TRBD1. V shed 7 bases, J shed 2 bases, and the junction held 6 bases outside the gene matches. This CDR3 region has 15 residues. Germline assignment: CDR1 LNHDA and CDR2 SQIVND (reference sequence). The CDR3, as DNA: TGTGCCAGTACCCCGGACAGGGTGACTAATGAAAAACTGTTTTTT. It yields the protein CASTPDRVTNEKLFF.

J is TRBJ1-1 and V is TRBV19; 8 bases align to TRBD1. Per the germline V gene, CDR1 is LNHDA and CDR2 is SQIVND (reference sequence). Trimming removed 3 bases from V and 0 bases from J; junction bases left unmatched: 6. This CDR3 is 16 amino acids long. The CDR3 bases are TGTGCCAGTAGTATGTCGGTGGACAGGGTGAACACTGAAGCTTTCTTT. Translated, it gives CASSMSVDRVNTEAFF. Full variable domain (rest looked up from reference TRBV19 and TRBJ1-1): DGGITQSPKYLFRKEGQNVTLSCEQNLNHDAMYWYRQDPGQGLRLIYYSQIVNDFQKGDIAEGYSVSREKKESFPLTVTSAQKNPTAFYLCASSMSVDRVNTEAFFGQGTRLTVV.

The chain links TRBV28 to TRBJ1-2, with D unclear. V was clipped by 2 bases and J by 9 bases, with 10 bases between them. Germline lookup yields CDR1 MDHEN and CDR2 SYDVKM. This CDR3 has 12 amino acids. This CDR3 reads CASSLVEGRYTF. CDR3 in DNA: TGTGCCAGCAGTTTAGTGGAGGGCCGCTACACCTTC.

In its sample, this clone was seen once. V is TRBV5-4 and J is TRBJ2-7; the match to TRBD2 covers 12 bases. The V segment lost 5 bases and the J segment 3 bases; nucleotides outside the gene matches: 9. CDR1 and CDR2 from the germline V gene are SGHNT and YYREEE (reference sequence). This CDR3 is 16 amino acids long. The DNA of the CDR3 is TGTGCCAGCAGTCCCGGACTAGCGGGGACCATCTACGAGCAGTACTTC. This sequence encodes CASSPGLAGTIYEQYF.

The rearrangement links TRBV29-1 to TRBJ2-7, with a possible D match to TRBD1 (6 bases). The CDR3 extends over 15 amino acids. The germline V gene has CDR1 SQVTM and CDR2 ANQGSEA. V gave up 4 bases and J gave up 1 base, with 17 bases separating them. CDR3 residues: CSVAGRTDLSYEQYF. CDR3 nucleotides: TGCAGCGTTGCTGGCCGGACAGACCTATCCTACGAGCAGTACTTC.

The chain combines TRBV5-1 with TRBJ1-4, with TRBD1 as a possible D gene (6 bases). V dropped 4 bases and J dropped 8 bases, with 18 bases sitting between them. Germline-derived CDR1 and CDR2 are SGHRS and YFSETQ. This CDR3 region has 15 residues. The CDR3 sequence: CASSPLRGAEEKLFF. CDR3 DNA: TGCGCCAGCAGCCCCCTTCGGGGGGCAGAGGAAAAACTGTTTTTT.

The chain couples TRBV7-9 to TRBJ1-2, with D perhaps matching TRBD1 (6 bases). Germline V lookup: CDR1 SEHNR, CDR2 FQNEAQ (reference sequence). The CDR3 spans 15 residues. V was trimmed by 1 base and J by 6 bases, leaving 15 bases between them. The CDR3 region has the DNA TGTGCCAGCAGCTTAGACAGGGAGTCGTCAGATGGCTACACCTTC. This encodes CASSLDRESSDGYTF.

The chain has TRBV23-1 and TRBJ2-5; D might be TRBD1 (5 bases). TRBV23-1 is an ORF for which the function is uncertain. The CDR3 runs 18 residues. Between the trimmed V and J ends, which lost 2 bases and 3 bases, there was a span of 22 bases. The CDR3 here is CASSQAVRLGQDEETQYF. Here the CDR3 DNA reads TGCGCCAGCAGTCAAGCTGTGAGGTTGGGGCAGGACGAAGAGACCCAGTACTTC.

The chain recombines TRBV9 with TRBJ2-5; D gene ambiguous. CDR1 and CDR2 (germline): SGDLS, YYNGEE. The ends were cut back, 3 bases at V and 7 bases at J, with 13 bases in the middle. CDR3 length: 13 amino acids. In DNA, the CDR3 is TGTGCCAGCAGCGGAGATGAATTGAGGACCCAGTACTTC. As protein: CASSGDELRTQYF.

CDR3 bases: TGTGCCATCAGTGAAGGGGGTATTAATGAAAAACTGTTTTTT. It yields the protein CAISEGGINEKLFF. The chain recombines TRBV10-3 with TRBJ1-4, with D maybe TRBD1 (6 bases). The germline gives CDR1 ENHRY, CDR2 SYGVKD. V was trimmed by 3 bases and J by 4 bases, leaving 9 bases between them. The CDR3 covers 14 residues.

This chain connects TRBV11-2 to TRBJ1-2; 9 positions agree with TRBD1. The CDR3 spans 14 residues. CDR1 and CDR2 (germline): SGHAT, FQNNGV. The ends lost 5 bases at V and 8 bases at J; junction bases unmatched: 9. The CDR3 loop is CASSREQGALGYTF. CDR3 nucleotides: TGTGCCAGCAGCCGAGAACAGGGGGCGCTGGGCTACACCTTC.

In this sample, this clone turned up once. The V gene is TRBV9, the J gene TRBJ2-7; D possibly corresponds to TRBD2 (8 bases). This CDR3 has 17 residues. V gave up 3 bases and J gave up 2 bases, with 21 bases separating them. In germline, CDR1 is SGDLS, CDR2 YYNGEE. In DNA, the CDR3 is TGTGCCAGCAGCGCGGGAGGGGGGACAGCGGGAACCTACGAGCAGTACTTC. Its translation: CASSAGGGTAGTYEQYF.

The chain couples TRBV4-2 to TRBJ2-5; TRBD2 aligns across 10 bases. Germline CDR1 reads LGHNA; CDR2 reads YNFKEQ. The CDR3 is 16 amino acids. After removal of 4 bases from V and 5 bases from J, the junction contained 10 bases not matched to a gene. The CDR3 nucleotides read TGTGCCAGCAGCCCGCTCCGAGCGGGGGGGCGGGAGACCCAGTACTTC. Translating gives CASSPLRAGGRETQYF.

This chain links TRBV27 with TRBJ2-7; the match to TRBD1 covers 10 bases. The germline V gene has CDR1 MNHEY and CDR2 SMNVEV (reference sequence). The V and J ends lost 3 bases and 6 bases, in that order; junction bases with no gene match: 5. This CDR3 is built from 14 residues. The CDR3 here is CASSFLDRGAEQYF. The CDR3 nucleotides are TGTGCCAGCAGTTTTTTGGACAGGGGGGCCGAGCAGTACTTC.